This T cell receptor (beta chain) was retrieved from a study of tumor-infiltrating lymphocytes in primary liver carcinoma. Whole-study context: About 3.65 to 7.13 million productive TCRbeta reads were obtained from the samples, with similar numbers across tissue types. Study-wide findings and caveats: Pairs comparing tumor with adjacent tissue or blood overlapped less than pairs drawn from tumor regions. A significantly higher top-250-clone fraction was found in tumors than in blood (p = 0.039).

Remarks on this clonotype: Its antigen is not known.

Taking roughly 20-32 mg of unsorted bulk tissue, the authors co-extracted RNA and DNA. Synthesis of TCR beta cDNA was carried out from about 540 ng total RNA with a constant-region primer. TCR beta libraries came from three nested multiplex PCR rounds using slightly modified ARM-PCR. The study ran its first two PCR rounds for approximately 10 cycles each, using TRBV1-TRBV30 forward primers and a C-beta reverse primer. TCRdb independently ran MiXCR on the multiplex PCR reads; one entry per CDR3 protein. The data contain approximately 80,000 distinct CDR3 sequences, about three quarters of them singletons. Germline CDR1 reads SNHLY; CDR2 reads FYNNEI. The CDR3 is 14 residues long. J lost 8 bases, V lost 6 bases, and 7 bases had no gene match.

The source material was tumor-adjacent normal liver tissue. The receptor comes from a man aged 35 to 55 with primary liver carcinoma and hepatitis B virus infection. The chain uses TRBV2 and TRBJ2-1, with 10 bases that match TRBD2. The CDR3 sequence: CASSPGLAPDEQFF. The CDR3 DNA reads TGTGCCAGCAGCCCGGGACTAGCGCCGGATGAGCAGTTCTTC. Based on the CDR3 plus reference TRBV2 and TRBJ2-1, the full variable domain is EPEVTQTPSHQVTQMGQEVILRCVPISNHLYFYWYRQILGQKVEFLVSFYNNEISEKSEIFDDQFSVERPDGSNFTLKIRSTKLEDSAMYFCASSPGLAPDEQFFGPGTRLTVL.